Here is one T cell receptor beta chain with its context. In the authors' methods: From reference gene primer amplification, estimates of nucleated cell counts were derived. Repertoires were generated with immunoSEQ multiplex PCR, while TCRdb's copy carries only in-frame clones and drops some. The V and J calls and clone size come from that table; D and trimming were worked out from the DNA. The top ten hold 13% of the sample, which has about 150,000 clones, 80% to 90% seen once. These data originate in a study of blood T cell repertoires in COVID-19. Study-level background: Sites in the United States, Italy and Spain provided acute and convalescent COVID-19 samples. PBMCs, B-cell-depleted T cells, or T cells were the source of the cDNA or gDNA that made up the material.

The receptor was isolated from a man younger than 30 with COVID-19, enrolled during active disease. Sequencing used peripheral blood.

CDR3 residues: CAISETGQEGTEAFF. DNA for the CDR3: TGTGCCATCAGTGAAACCGGTCAGGAAGGCACTGAAGCTTTCTTT. The chain links TRBV10-3 to TRBJ1-1; no reliable D call. The V end was cut by 3 bases, the J end by 4 bases, with 15 bases between. The CDR3 sequence is 15 residues long. Germline V gene sequence: CDR1 ENHRY, CDR2 SYGVKD.